The 25 T cell receptor beta chains in this list originate from one sample, sequenced in a study of cytomegalovirus exposure and HLA in healthy donors. Clones were sequenced by immunoSEQ multiplex PCR, and TCRdb holds only the in-frame ones, with some missing. This sample has about 120,000 clones, with about 82% found just once. The sequenced sample consisted of PBMCs. Receptor source: a man aged 18 to 29 in good health and CMV-seronegative.

The rearrangement joins TRBV19 to TRBJ2-1, with D possibly matching TRBD2 (5 bases). Germline V gives CDR1 LNHDA, CDR2 SQIVND (reference sequence). V was pared by 3 bases and J by 2 bases, with 11 bases between. CDR3 size: 15 residues. For the CDR3, the DNA is TGTGCCAGTAGTATGCGTCTAGCTGCCTACAATGAGCAGTTCTTC. The encoded protein is CASSMRLAAYNEQFF.

The rearrangement links TRBV7-8 to TRBJ2-2; 8 nucleotides agree with TRBD2. The CDR3 length is 15 residues. Looked up from germline, CDR1 is SGHVS and CDR2 is FQNEAQ. V shed 5 bases and J 3 bases; nucleotides not matched to a gene: 5. CDR3 loop: CASSLGGEDTGELFF. The DNA of the CDR3 is TGTGCCAGCAGCCTCGGGGGGGAGGACACCGGGGAGCTGTTTTTT.

The chain has TRBV9 and TRBJ1-3, with 9 bases fitting TRBD1. J was trimmed by 2 bases and V by 3 bases; bases with no gene match: 6. Germline values: CDR1 SGDLS, CDR2 YYNGEE. The CDR3 has 16 amino acids. In DNA, the CDR3 is TGTGCCAGCAGCGCCGGGACAGGGCGGCCTGGAAACACCATATATTTT. Amino acid sequence: CASSAGTGRPGNTIYF.

This clone was recorded only once. The CDR3 protein is CASSVGLAGGTSTDTQYF. For the CDR3, the DNA is TGTGCCAGCAGCGTAGGATTAGCGGGAGGGACTAGCACAGATACGCAGTATTTT. This chain links TRBV9 with TRBJ2-3; 11 nucleotides agree with TRBD2. V gave up 0 bases and J gave up 0 bases; unmatched junction bases: 6. This CDR3 is 18 amino acids long. CDR1 SGDLS and CDR2 YYNGEE come from the germline V gene.

The table lists this clone with a few counts. The chain uses TRBV6-1 and TRBJ2-7; tentative D call: TRBD1 (5 bases). This CDR3 comprises 13 residues. Deletions cut 6 bases from V and 0 bases from J, with 9 bases between. Germline CDR1 and CDR2: MNHNS and SASEGT. The CDR3 DNA is TGTGCCAGCAGCGAGACAGTCTCCTACGAGCAGTACTTC. This codes for CASSETVSYEQYF.

This clone showed up just once. The rearrangement uses TRBV14 and TRBJ2-7; 8 bases are shared with TRBD2. The germline V gene encodes CDR1 SGHDN and CDR2 FVKESK. There are 16 residues in the CDR3. The V gene end was trimmed by 1 base and the J gene end by 3 bases; junction bases not matched to a gene: 8. The CDR3 sequence: CASSQGRASGLYEQYF. Here the CDR3 DNA reads TGTGCCAGCAGCCAAGGGCGGGCTAGCGGGCTCTACGAGCAGTACTTC. The full variable domain, completed using reference TRBV14 and TRBJ2-7, is EAGVTQFPSHSVIEKGQTVTLRCDPISGHDNLYWYRRVMGKEIKFLLHFVKESKQDESGMPNNRFLAERTGGTYSTLKVQPAELEDSGVYFCASSQGRASGLYEQYFGPGTRLTVT.

The CDR3 nucleotides are TGTGCCAGCAGCTTAGAGGGAGCGGGAGGGAGGGAGCAGTTCTTC. This translates into CASSLEGAGGREQFF. The chain links TRBV7-2 to TRBJ2-1; 10 bases align to TRBD2. The CDR3 loop spans 15 amino acids. From germline, CDR1 is SGHTA and CDR2 FQGNSA. After removal of 1 base from V and 10 bases from J, the junction contained 7 bases not matched to a gene.

The chain has TRBV2 and TRBJ2-1; 8 bases agree with TRBD1. Germline assignment: CDR1 SNHLY and CDR2 FYNNEI. The CDR3 contains 13 residues. The V gene end was trimmed by 8 bases and the J gene end by 10 bases; junction bases not matched to a gene: 10. For the CDR3, the DNA is TGTGCCAGCCAACCAGGACAGGGTGGGGAGCAGTTCTTC. Protein product: CASQPGQGGEQFF. Supplemented by reference TRBV2 and TRBJ2-1, the full variable domain reads EPEVTQTPSHQVTQMGQEVILRCVPISNHLYFYWYRQILGQKVEFLVSFYNNEISEKSEIFDDQFSVERPDGSNFTLKIRSTKLEDSAMYFCASQPGQGGEQFFGPGTRLTVL.

This clone appeared once. The V call is TRBV29-1, the J call TRBJ1-2; maybe TRBD1 (6 bases). The germline gives CDR1 SQVTM, CDR2 ANQGSEA. CDR3 size: 13 residues. V gave up 3 bases and J gave up 8 bases, with 16 bases separating them. CDR3 region: CSVEVTAGVGYTF. The CDR3 nucleotides read TGCAGCGTTGAGGTGACGGCAGGGGTCGGCTACACCTTC.

The V and J genes are TRBV15 and TRBJ2-5; 8 bases fit TRBD2. V shed 0 bases, J shed 7 bases, and the junction held 13 bases outside the gene matches. This CDR3 region has 17 residues. CDR1 and CDR2 (germline): LNHNV, YYDKDF (reference sequence). CDR3 amino acids: CATSRDRGLGGSVTQYF. For the CDR3, the DNA is TGTGCCACCAGCAGAGATCGGGGACTAGGGGGAAGTGTGACCCAGTACTTC.

DNA for the CDR3: TGTGCCAGCAGTGAAACTAATGAGCAGTTCTTC. The encoded protein is CASSETNEQFF. V and J are TRBV2 and TRBJ2-1; D remains ambiguous. Germline CDR1 SNHLY, CDR2 FYNNEI. V shed 2 bases and J shed 7 bases, with 3 bases lying between them. CDR3 length equals 11 residues.

As for this clone: The sample holds other DNA sequences that translate to the same CDR3. This chain uses TRBV6-1 with TRBJ1-1; unclear D gene. Between the trimmed V and J ends, which lost 5 bases and 4 bases, there was a span of 8 bases. The CDR3 is 12 amino acids. Germline CDR1 is MNHNS and CDR2 is SASEGT. The DNA of the CDR3 is TGTGCCAGCAGTATCAGAGGCACTGAAGCTTTCTTT. Translation gives CASSIRGTEAFF.

The chain links TRBV7-8 to TRBJ1-2; D is ambiguous. V was trimmed by 1 base and J by 2 bases, leaving 8 bases between them. This CDR3 contains 14 residues. Germline values: CDR1 SGHVS, CDR2 FQNEAQ. CDR3 sequence reads: CASSLGQWNYGYTF. DNA of the CDR3: TGTGCCAGCAGCTTAGGCCAGTGGAACTATGGCTACACCTTC.

This chain uses TRBV5-1 with TRBJ1-1; D is uncertain. Germline-derived CDR1 and CDR2 are SGHRS and YFSETQ. This CDR3 is built from 14 residues. V lost 2 bases to trimming and J lost 0 bases, with 8 bases between them. As DNA, the CDR3 is TGCGCCAGCAGCTTCTCAGATTTGAACACTGAAGCTTTCTTT. It codes for CASSFSDLNTEAFF.

The chain links TRBV11-2 to TRBJ2-3, with a tentative D call TRBD2 (6 bases). The V end lost 5 bases, the J end lost 0 bases, and 18 bases lay between the germline ends. This CDR3 is built from 17 residues. Germline-derived CDR1 and CDR2 are SGHAT and FQNNGV. Written as DNA, the CDR3 is TGTGCCAGCAGCCCGAGGTGGGGGGAAACTAGCACAGATACGCAGTATTTT. As protein: CASSPRWGETSTDTQYF.

The V gene is TRBV27, the J gene TRBJ1-1; 7 bases agree with TRBD1. The J segment lost 9 bases and the V segment lost 1 base, leaving 8 bases of the junction unmatched. The germline gives CDR1 MNHEY, CDR2 SMNVEV (reference sequence). The length of the CDR3 is 14 residues. In DNA, the CDR3 is TGTGCCAGCAGTTTATGGGGACAGTCGAATCAAGCTTTCTTT. This gives the protein CASSLWGQSNQAFF.

V gene TRBV6-5 combines with J gene TRBJ1-2; a weak D match, TRBD1 (6 bases). CDR1 is MNHEY, CDR2 SVGAGI, per germline. Deletions cut 10 bases from V and 3 bases from J, with 15 bases between. This CDR3 has 13 residues. In DNA form, the CDR3 reads TGTGCCATTAGGGGGGGGTCGGACTATGGCTACACCTTC. Amino acid sequence: CAIRGGSDYGYTF.

The chain combines TRBV5-1 with TRBJ2-7, with 10 bases aligning to TRBD1. The CDR3 length is 14 residues. Germline lookup yields CDR1 SGHRS and CDR2 YFSETQ. The ends lost 4 bases at V and 5 bases at J; junction bases unmatched: 6. CDR3 residues: CASSGGQGIHEQYF. The CDR3 DNA is TGCGCCAGCAGCGGGGGACAGGGGATACACGAGCAGTACTTC.

V is TRBV11-3 and J is TRBJ2-7; 10 bases line up with TRBD1. The germline V gene has CDR1 SGHNT and CDR2 YENEEA. This CDR3 comprises 14 residues. With 6 bases clipped from V and 4 bases from J, the junction kept 6 bases outside the gene matches. The CDR3 reads CASSPGQGSYEQYF. CDR3 nucleotide sequence: TGTGCCAGCAGTCCGGGACAGGGGTCGTACGAGCAGTACTTC. Together with reference TRBV11-3 and TRBJ2-7, the CDR3 gives the full variable domain: EAGVVQSPRYKIIEKKQPVAFWCNPISGHNTLYWYLQNLGQGPELLIRYENEEAVDDSQLPKDRFSAERLKGVDSTLKIQPAELGDSAVYLCASSPGQGSYEQYFGPGTRLTVT.

The chain recombines TRBV13 with TRBJ2-1, with 7 nucleotides matching TRBD1. Germline loops: CDR1 PRHDT, CDR2 FYEKMQ (reference sequence). The CDR3 loop spans 14 amino acids. The junction had 3 bases not matched to a gene; V was cut back by 0 bases and J by 7 bases. The CDR3 DNA sequence: TGTGCCAGCAGCTTAGGGGGCAGGGGGAATGAGCAGTTCTTC. As protein: CASSLGGRGNEQFF.

The gene calls are TRBV7-8 and TRBJ1-6; 7 bases are shared with TRBD1. The germline gives CDR1 SGHVS, CDR2 FQNEAQ. Trimming at V came to 5 bases and at J to 0 bases, leaving 4 bases not matched to a gene. The CDR3 loop spans 16 amino acids. The CDR3 coding sequence is TGTGCCAGCAGCCCACGGGACAGCTCCTATAATTCACCCCTCCACTTT. Translated: CASSPRDSSYNSPLHF.

The chain couples TRBV6-5 to TRBJ2-7; a weak D match, TRBD1 (6 bases). V lost 6 bases, J lost 4 bases, and 19 bases lay in between. Germline V CDR1 and CDR2: MNHEY, SVGAGI. The CDR3 runs 15 residues. CDR3 sequence: CASSPDAGAEYEQYF. CDR3 DNA: TGTGCCAGCAGCCCGGACGCAGGGGCGGAGTACGAGCAGTACTTC.

The rearrangement links TRBV15 to TRBJ2-2; D unresolved. The CDR3 consists of 17 residues. Germline assignment: CDR1 LNHNV and CDR2 YYDKDF (reference sequence). V lost 5 bases and J 3 bases, leaving 19 bases between the germline ends. CDR3 in DNA: TGTGCCACCAGCGGAGTTGGAGTGAATCTTTACACCGGGGAGCTGTTTTTT. The encoded protein is CATSGVGVNLYTGELFF.

The chain is built from TRBV28 and TRBJ2-5; 8 bases line up with TRBD2. This CDR3 comprises 15 residues. In germline, CDR1 is MDHEN, CDR2 SYDVKM. Trimming took 8 bases from V and 4 from J; bases not matched to a gene: 12. CDR3 coding DNA: TGTGCCAGCCGTACTTTACAACGGGGGGGAGAGACCCAGTACTTC. Amino acid sequence: CASRTLQRGGETQYF.

CDR3 nucleotide sequence: TGCAGCGTCACCGGGACAGGGGGTCGAAGGAATGAGCAGTTCTTC. This gives the protein CSVTGTGGRRNEQFF. The genes are TRBV29-1 and TRBJ2-1, with TRBD1 matching 11 bases. V lost 6 bases, J lost 7 bases, and 11 bases stayed unmatched. Germline lookup yields CDR1 SQVTM and CDR2 ANQGSEA. The CDR3 runs to 15 residues.